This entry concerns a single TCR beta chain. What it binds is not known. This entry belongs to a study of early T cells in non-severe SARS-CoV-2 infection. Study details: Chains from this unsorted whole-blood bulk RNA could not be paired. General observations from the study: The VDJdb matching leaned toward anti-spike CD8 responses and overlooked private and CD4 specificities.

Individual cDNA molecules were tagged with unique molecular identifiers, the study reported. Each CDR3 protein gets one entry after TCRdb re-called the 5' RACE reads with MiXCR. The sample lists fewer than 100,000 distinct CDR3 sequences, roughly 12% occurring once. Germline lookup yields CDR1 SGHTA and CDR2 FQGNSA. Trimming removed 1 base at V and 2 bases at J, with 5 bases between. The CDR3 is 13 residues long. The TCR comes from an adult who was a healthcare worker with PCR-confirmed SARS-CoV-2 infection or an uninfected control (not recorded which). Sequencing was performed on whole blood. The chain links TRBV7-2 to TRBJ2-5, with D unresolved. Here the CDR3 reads CASSLELQETQYF. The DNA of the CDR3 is TGTGCCAGCAGCTTAGAACTGCAAGAGACCCAGTACTTC.